These 31 T cell receptor beta chains originate from one sample sequenced in a study of blood T cell repertoires in COVID-19. Data came from immunoSEQ multiplex PCR; TCRdb stores just in-frame clones and leaves some out. The top ten clones hold around 3.4% of a sample with tens of thousands of clones, 75% to 90% of them seen once. Input material: peripheral blood. These receptors came from a woman in her 70s with acute or convalescent COVID-19.

The chain uses TRBV19 and TRBJ2-1; D gene uncertain. This CDR3 has 13 residues. V lost 0 bases, J lost 9 bases, and 9 bases lay in between. Germline-derived CDR1 and CDR2 are LNHDA and SQIVND (reference sequence). The CDR3 coding sequence is TGTGCCAGTAGTATAGATATTACGGGTGAGCAGTTCTTC. Translating gives CASSIDITGEQFF.

The CDR3 sequence is CASSIGDRGSGPQHF. The CDR3 DNA is TGTGCCAGTAGTATTGGGGACAGGGGGAGTGGGCCCCAGCATTTT. The V and J genes are TRBV19 and TRBJ1-5, with TRBD1 matching over 11 bases. The CDR3 covers 15 residues. Losses at the gene ends were 3 bases for V and 9 bases for J; bases not matched to a gene: 7. Germline assignment: CDR1 LNHDA and CDR2 SQIVND (reference sequence).

The V and J genes are TRBV6-6 and TRBJ2-5, with D tentatively TRBD2 (5 bases). V shed 2 bases and J shed 6 bases, with 16 bases lying between them. CDR3 length equals 15 residues. Per the germline V gene, CDR1 is MNHNY and CDR2 is SVGAGI (reference sequence). The CDR3 loop reads CASSYEASSVQTQYF. The CDR3 DNA follows: TGTGCCAGCAGTTACGAGGCTAGCTCCGTGCAGACCCAGTACTTC.

J is TRBJ2-3 and V is TRBV11-2; D unresolved. The germline CDR1 and CDR2 sequences are SGHAT and FQNNGV. Trimming left V 5 bases short and J 4 bases short, with 10 bases between. The CDR3 is 13 residues long. In DNA form, the CDR3 reads TGTGCCAGCAGCGCTCGACTCGCAGATACGCAGTATTTT. This sequence encodes CASSARLADTQYF.

The chain carries TRBV6-2 or TRBV6-3 and TRBJ2-7; no clear D gene. The CDR3 is made up of 15 amino acids. V lost 4 bases to trimming and J lost 0 bases, with 13 bases between them. Germline CDR1 and CDR2: MNHEY and SVGEGT. CDR3 nucleotide sequence: TGTGCCAGCAGTTCGCACAGTATAAGCTCCTACGAGCAGTACGTC. It translates to CASSSHSISSYEQYV.

As DNA, the CDR3 is TGTGCCAGCAACTTTAACAATGAGCAGTTCTTC. Its translation is CASNFNNEQFF. The rearrangement links TRBV3-1 (or the pseudogene TRBV3-2) to TRBJ2-1; D ambiguous. Germline V lookup: CDR1 LGHDT, CDR2 YNNKEL (reference sequence). This CDR3 has 11 amino acids. Deletions cut 7 bases from V and 5 bases from J, with 6 bases between.

The genes are TRBV15 and TRBJ1-2; 12 bases map to TRBD1. Per germline, CDR1 LNHNV and CDR2 YYDKDF (reference sequence). CDR3 length: 16 residues. With V trimmed by 0 bases and J by 7 bases, 6 bases remained unmatched. The CDR3, as DNA: TGTGCCACCAGCAGAGATTTAGTGGGACAGGGGGCTGGCTACACCTTC. As protein: CATSRDLVGQGAGYTF.

The chain carries TRBV15 and TRBJ2-1; D gene unclear. Germline V gene data show CDR1 as LNHNV and CDR2 as YYDKDF (reference sequence). The CDR3 has 13 residues. V lost 1 base, J lost 9 bases, and 10 bases lay in between. The CDR3 DNA reads as TGTGCCACCAGCAGAGCCCTAGTGGCTGAGCAGTTCTTC. Translating gives CATSRALVAEQFF.

The chain joins TRBV5-1 to TRBJ1-4; possible D gene TRBD1, 5 bases. Germline V CDR1 and CDR2: SGHRS, YFSETQ. The CDR3 spans 15 residues. Trimming left V 1 base short and J 7 bases short, with 14 bases between. This CDR3 reads CASSLLQGESEKLFF. The CDR3 region has the DNA TGCGCCAGCAGCTTGCTCCAGGGTGAGAGTGAAAAACTGTTTTTT.

The CDR3 is CASIWTGTNTEAFF. The CDR3 nucleotides read TGTGCCAGCATTTGGACAGGGACGAACACTGAAGCTTTCTTT. The chain is built from TRBV6-5 and TRBJ1-1, with TRBD1 matching 8 bases. Looked up from germline, CDR1 is MNHEY and CDR2 is SVGAGI. With 7 bases clipped from V and 1 base from J, the junction kept 5 bases outside the gene matches. CDR3 length: 14 amino acids.

This rearrangement joins TRBV12-5 to TRBJ1-2, with TRBD1 matching over 10 bases. The CDR3 runs to 13 residues. CDR1 and CDR2 (germline): LGHNT, FRNRAP. V dropped 5 bases and J dropped 5; count of bases not matched to a gene: 2. CDR3 bases: TGTGCTAGTGGTACGGGACAGGGGTATGGCTACACCTTC. Protein: CASGTGQGYGYTF.

The chain is built from TRBV5-6 and TRBJ2-5, with 11 nucleotides matching TRBD1. Germline CDR1 SGHDT, CDR2 YYEEEE. After removal of 0 bases from V and 7 bases from J, the junction contained 8 bases not matched to a gene. This CDR3 region has 16 residues. CDR3 region: CASSLGTGGSSVTQYF. In nucleotides, the CDR3 is TGTGCCAGCAGCTTGGGGACAGGGGGCAGTAGTGTGACCCAGTACTTC.

This chain uses TRBV5-6 with TRBJ2-4, with TRBD1 identical over 7 bases. CDR1 SGHDT and CDR2 YYEEEE come from the germline V gene. With 2 bases clipped from V and 0 bases from J, the junction kept 5 bases outside the gene matches. This CDR3 contains 16 residues. CDR3: CASSLGGPLAKNIQYF. The CDR3 DNA follows: TGTGCCAGCAGCTTAGGGGGCCCCTTAGCCAAAAACATTCAGTACTTC.

The chain joins TRBV28 to TRBJ1-6, with 7 bases fitting TRBD1. The CDR3 extends over 13 amino acids. The J segment lost 7 bases and the V segment lost 8 bases, leaving 5 bases of the junction unmatched. Germline CDR1 reads MDHEN; CDR2 reads SYDVKM. The CDR3 nucleotides are TGTGCCAGCTCCCGGGACAGAAATTCACCCCTCCACTTT. It translates to CASSRDRNSPLHF.

CDR3 in amino acids: CASSGDSTEQYV. CDR3 nucleotides: TGTGCCAGCTCGGGGGACAGTACCGAGCAGTACGTC. The chain joins TRBV18 to TRBJ2-7, with 7 nucleotides matching TRBD1. Trimming at V came to 6 bases and at J to 6 bases, leaving 5 bases not matched to a gene. The CDR3 covers 12 residues. Germline values: CDR1 KGHSH, CDR2 LQKENI.

The count of this clone is one. The rearrangement uses TRBV5-4 and TRBJ2-5; 9 nucleotides match TRBD2. Germline values: CDR1 SGHNT, CDR2 YYREEE (reference sequence). J was trimmed by 0 bases and V by 4 bases; bases with no gene match: 7. This CDR3 has 16 amino acids. The CDR3 is CASSLPAGGNQETQYF. In DNA, the CDR3 is TGTGCCAGCAGCCTCCCGGCGGGGGGGAACCAAGAGACCCAGTACTTC.

This chain links TRBV6-5 with TRBJ1-2; no firm D call. The length of the CDR3 is 14 residues. Germline V lookup: CDR1 MNHEY, CDR2 SVGAGI. The V end was cut by 2 bases, the J end by 4 bases, with 11 bases between. The CDR3 spells CASSYRAGTYGYTF. CDR3 DNA: TGTGCCAGCAGTTACCGAGCGGGTACCTATGGCTACACCTTC.

This chain joins TRBV3-1 (or the pseudogene TRBV3-2) and TRBJ1-5; tentative D call: TRBD1 (5 bases). The CDR3 spans 17 residues. V lost 1 base to trimming and J lost 0 bases, with 13 bases between them. The germline V gene encodes CDR1 LGHDT and CDR2 YNNKEL (reference sequence). CDR3 sequence reads: CASSQGRGVPSNQPQHF. CDR3 bases: TGTGCCAGCAGCCAAGGTCGGGGGGTTCCTAGCAATCAGCCCCAGCATTTT.

V gene TRBV27 combines with J gene TRBJ2-3, with 10 bases aligning to TRBD2. Germline V gene lookup returns CDR1 MNHEY and CDR2 SMNVEV (reference sequence). V trimming: 6 bases; J trimming: 0 bases; junction bases outside the gene matches: 3. There are 15 residues in the CDR3. The CDR3 is CASSGLAESTDTQYF. CDR3 DNA sequence: TGTGCCAGCAGCGGACTAGCGGAAAGCACAGATACGCAGTATTTT.

The chain links TRBV5-6 to TRBJ1-5, with D possibly being TRBD1 (5 bases). The V end lost 4 bases, the J end lost 6 bases, and 8 bases lay between the germline ends. Germline V gives CDR1 SGHDT, CDR2 YYEEEE. The CDR3 has 12 residues. The CDR3 DNA reads TGTGCCAGCAGCGCGGGGGGTCAGCCCCAGCATTTT. Translation gives CASSAGGQPQHF.

This clone showed up just a few times. The chain's CDR3 is CALRGGVEQFF. The CDR3 DNA is TGTGCCCTAAGGGGGGGGGTCGAGCAGTTCTTC. V usage is TRBV6-5 and J usage is TRBJ2-1, with a possible D match to TRBD2 (7 bases). The CDR3 contains 11 residues. The germline V and J ends were trimmed by 11 bases and 10 bases, with 15 bases remaining between them. In germline, CDR1 is MNHEY, CDR2 SVGAGI.

The chain uses TRBV28 and TRBJ2-7; the D call may be TRBD1 or TRBD2 (5 bases each). Germline V gene sequence: CDR1 MDHEN, CDR2 SYDVKM. Trimming left V 10 bases short and J 4 bases short, with 14 bases between. The CDR3 totals 12 residues. The CDR3 loop reads CATRVGRYEQYV. Written as DNA, the CDR3 is TGTGCCACCAGGGTGGGGAGATACGAGCAGTACGTC.

The CDR3 loop is CASSLVVTEVNQPQHF. CDR3 nucleotides: TGTGCCAGCAGCTTAGTAGTTACAGAAGTTAATCAGCCCCAGCATTTT. V and J are TRBV7-2 and TRBJ1-5; D call uncertain. Trimming removed 1 base from V and 4 bases from J, with 14 bases in between. Germline CDR1 reads SGHTA; CDR2 reads FQGNSA. The CDR3 contains 16 residues. Full variable domain (outside the CDR3, taken from reference TRBV7-2 and TRBJ1-5): GAGVSQSPSNKVTEKGKDVELRCDPISGHTALYWYRQSLGQGLEFLIYFQGNSAPDKSGLPSDRFSAERTGGSVSTLTIQRTQQEDSAVYLCASSLVVTEVNQPQHFGDGTRLSIL.

The chain uses TRBV28 and TRBJ1-1; D might be TRBD1 (5 bases). The CDR3 is 17 amino acids. Per germline, CDR1 MDHEN and CDR2 SYDVKM. V was shortened by 5 bases and J by 1 base, with 20 bases between the two germline ends. CDR3 coding DNA: TGTGCCAGCAGTCCCCCCACCGCGGGACGAGCGAACACTGAAGCTTTCTTT. Its protein is CASSPPTAGRANTEAFF.

The chain couples TRBV28 to TRBJ1-2; TRBD1 might be the D (6 bases). CDR3 length: 14 residues. The germline V gene encodes CDR1 MDHEN and CDR2 SYDVKM. Deletions cut 6 bases from V and 7 bases from J, with 18 bases between. CDR3 DNA: TGTGCCAGCAGGGACCGGGACACAGTAGGTGGCTACACCTTC. It yields the protein CASRDRDTVGGYTF.

The chain recombines TRBV10-3 with TRBJ1-2, with D hard to call. The germline V and J ends were trimmed by 0 bases and 6 bases, with 14 bases remaining between them. The CDR3 is 15 amino acids. CDR1 is ENHRY and CDR2 is SYGVKD in the germline V gene. This CDR3 reads CAISESAGIENGYTF. The CDR3 nucleotides are TGTGCCATCAGTGAGTCGGCGGGGATTGAAAATGGCTACACCTTC.

The genes are TRBV3-1 (or the pseudogene TRBV3-2) and TRBJ2-5; 8 bases align to TRBD2. The V segment lost 3 bases and the J segment 9 bases; nucleotides outside the gene matches: 12. The CDR3 consists of 15 residues. Germline V lookup: CDR1 LGHDT, CDR2 YNNKEL (reference sequence). The CDR3 DNA follows: TGTGCCAGCAGCCAGGGGAGGACTAGCTTCGGGGCCCAGTACTTC. Translation gives CASSQGRTSFGAQYF.

The V gene is TRBV29-1, the J gene TRBJ2-1; 10 bases agree with TRBD2. The V gene's germline CDR1 is SQVTM and CDR2 ANQGSEA. Germline trimming cut 3 bases from V and 7 bases from J; bases unmatched to any gene: 9. The length of the CDR3 is 15 residues. In nucleotides, the CDR3 is TGCAGCGTTGAGGGGCTAGCGGGGGTCAAGAATGAGCAGTTCTTC. Protein: CSVEGLAGVKNEQFF.

In DNA form, the CDR3 reads TGTGCCAGTAGTGCGGGACAGTCCTACGAGCAGTACTTC. Protein: CASSAGQSYEQYF. This chain connects TRBV19 to TRBJ2-7; D is possibly TRBD1 (7 bases). Germline loops: CDR1 LNHDA, CDR2 SQIVND (reference sequence). This CDR3 is built from 13 residues. V gave up 5 bases and J gave up 1 base, with 9 bases separating them.

The V call is TRBV28, the J call TRBJ2-7, with 9 nucleotides matching TRBD1. CDR1 is MDHEN, CDR2 SYDVKM, per germline. V lost 6 bases and J lost 0; bases outside the gene matches: 12. This CDR3 is 17 amino acids long. CDR3 loop: CASSQPPGTGSSYEQYF. DNA for the CDR3: TGTGCCAGCAGCCAACCCCCCGGGACAGGGTCCTCCTACGAGCAGTACTTC.

This chain joins TRBV28 and TRBJ1-2; 9 bases are shared with TRBD1. The CDR3 is 15 amino acids. The V gene end was trimmed by 6 bases and the J gene end by 2 bases; junction bases not matched to a gene: 7. The germline gives CDR1 MDHEN, CDR2 SYDVKM. The CDR3 sequence is CASSLGTGINYGYTF. In DNA, the CDR3 is TGTGCCAGCAGCCTCGGGACAGGGATAAACTATGGCTACACCTTC.